This passage covers 30 T cell receptor beta chains from one sample sequenced in a study of T-cell reconstitution after alpha-beta-depleted transplantation in children. The authors prepared the TCRbeta library with unique molecular identifiers. TCRdb independently ran MiXCR on the PCR reads; one entry per CDR3 protein. In the table there are about 510,000 distinct CDR3 sequences, more than 9.5% of which are singletons. Sequencing was performed on PBMCs, mostly from graft donor cells, taken 180 days after TCRalphabeta/CD19-depleted stem cell transplant. The receptors shown here come from a female patient aged 2-15 years who had a stem cell transplant for aplastic anemia, so the T cells may come from the graft donor.

The CDR3 DNA is TGTGCCAGCAGTAGGACTAGCGGAACCGGGGAGCTGTTTTTT. Translated: CASSRTSGTGELFF. V usage is TRBV6-1 and J usage is TRBJ2-2; 10 bases fit TRBD2. V gave up 5 bases and J gave up 5 bases; unmatched junction bases: 2. CDR1 and CDR2 (germline): MNHNS, SASEGT. CDR3 length: 14 residues.

This clonotype was recorded a few times. The chain combines TRBV28 with TRBJ2-3; TRBD2 is a possible D gene (6 bases). V was clipped by 5 bases and J by 3 bases, with 18 bases between them. Germline CDR1 and CDR2: MDHEN and SYDVKM. There are 16 residues in the CDR3. In DNA, the CDR3 is TGTGCCAGCAGTCCCGGCCGGGCGGGAAGTACAGATACGCAGTATTTT. This sequence encodes CASSPGRAGSTDTQYF.

Many counts were recorded for this clonotype. Here the CDR3 reads CSARSSGSSYNSPLHF. For the CDR3, the DNA is TGCAGTGCTAGATCGTCAGGAAGCTCCTATAATTCACCCCTCCACTTT. V is TRBV20-1 and J is TRBJ1-6; unclear D gene. V was clipped by 2 bases and J by 0 bases, with 11 bases between them. CDR3 size: 16 residues. The germline gives CDR1 DFQATT, CDR2 SNEGSKA (reference sequence).

CDR3 in amino acids: CSVSGQKDLNTEAFF. CDR3 in DNA: TGCAGCGTCAGTGGGCAGAAAGACCTGAACACTGAAGCTTTCTTT. This chain links TRBV29-1 with TRBJ1-1; D is ambiguous. V shed 6 bases and J shed 0 bases, with 17 bases lying between them. Looked up from germline, CDR1 is SQVTM and CDR2 is ANQGSEA. The CDR3 length is 15 residues. Full variable domain (outside the CDR3, taken from reference TRBV29-1 and TRBJ1-1): SAVISQKPSRDICQRGTSLTIQCQVDSQVTMMFWYRQQPGQSLTLIATANQGSEATYESGFVIDKFPISRPNLTFSTLTVSNMSPEDSSIYLCSVSGQKDLNTEAFFGQGTRLTVV.

This chain uses TRBV11-1 with TRBJ2-5, with TRBD2 as a possible D gene (5 bases). The CDR3 has 20 amino acids. With 5 bases removed from V and 2 bases from J, the gap between germline ends came to 30 bases. Germline-derived CDR1 and CDR2 are SGHAT and FQDESV (reference sequence). This CDR3 reads CASSHPRGAVIPNPQETQYF. CDR3 sequence (DNA): TGTGCCAGCAGCCACCCCAGAGGAGCGGTCATACCCAACCCACAAGAGACCCAGTACTTC.

The genes are TRBV20-1 and TRBJ2-3; D ambiguous. The germline V and J ends were trimmed by 3 bases and 2 bases, with 15 bases remaining between them. The CDR3 has 15 residues. The germline V gene has CDR1 DFQATT and CDR2 SNEGSKA (reference sequence). The CDR3 bases are TGCAGTGCTAGGACACCCCCCCGGGTCACAGATACGCAGTATTTT. This codes for CSARTPPRVTDTQYF.

A few counts support this clonotype. The chain uses TRBV20-1 and TRBJ2-1; 11 nucleotides align to TRBD2. The CDR3 consists of 14 residues. Unmatched junction bases numbered 7, after V lost 5 bases and J lost 7 bases. CDR1 and CDR2 (germline): DFQATT, SNEGSKA (reference sequence). The CDR3 here is CSAGSGREWNEQFF. The CDR3 DNA reads TGCAGTGCTGGTAGCGGGAGGGAATGGAATGAGCAGTTCTTC.

V and J are TRBV7-3 and TRBJ1-2, with a weak D call TRBD1 (6 bases). Germline loops: CDR1 SGHTA, CDR2 FQGTGA. Trimming removed 0 bases from V and 6 bases from J, with 14 bases in between. There are 15 residues in the CDR3. DNA of the CDR3: TGTGCCAGCAGCTTAACCCCAGGGGACACGGATGGCTACACCTTC. As protein: CASSLTPGDTDGYTF.

The chain is built from TRBV12-3 or TRBV12-4 and TRBJ1-1, with 7 bases identical to TRBD1. CDR3 length equals 12 residues. The junction had 2 bases not matched to a gene; V was cut back by 5 bases and J by 5 bases. The CDR3, as DNA: TGTGCCAGCAGTATCAGGGGGACTGAAGCTTTCTTT. Protein: CASSIRGTEAFF.

The sample holds a few counts of this clonotype. V gene TRBV3-1 combines with J gene TRBJ2-5, with 7 bases lining up with TRBD2. The J segment lost 5 bases and the V segment lost 4 bases, leaving 7 bases of the junction unmatched. Germline CDR1 LGHDT, CDR2 YNNKEL (reference sequence). CDR3 size: 14 residues. This CDR3 is CASSLWEGLETQYF. The DNA for the CDR3 is TGTGCCAGCAGCCTGTGGGAGGGGCTGGAGACCCAGTACTTC.

J is TRBJ1-1 and V is TRBV7-9; TRBD1 matches 7 bases. Germline CDR1 reads SEHNR; CDR2 reads FQNEAQ (reference sequence). The V and J ends lost 7 bases and 5 bases, in that order; junction bases with no gene match: 4. The CDR3 runs 12 residues. CDR3 in amino acids: CASINRGTEAFF. In nucleotides, the CDR3 is TGTGCCAGCATCAACAGGGGTACTGAAGCTTTCTTT. Full variable domain (missing parts from reference TRBV7-9 and TRBJ1-1): DTGVSQNPRHKITKRGQNVTFRCDPISEHNRLYWYRQTLGQGPEFLTYFQNEAQLEKSRLLSDRFSAERPKGSFSTLEIQRTEQGDSAMYLCASINRGTEAFFGQGTRLTVV.

In this sample, this clonotype turned up a few times. The gene calls are TRBV7-2 and TRBJ2-1; 8 bases fit TRBD2. Trimming took 2 bases from V and 3 from J; bases not matched to a gene: 9. The CDR3 totals 17 residues. Germline-derived CDR1 and CDR2 are SGHTA and FQGNSA. In nucleotides, the CDR3 is TGTGCCAGCAGCTTAAATATGCGGGAGGTATTCTACAATGAGCAGTTCTTC. Translating it yields CASSLNMREVFYNEQFF. Full variable domain (rest looked up from reference TRBV7-2 and TRBJ2-1): GAGVSQSPSNKVTEKGKDVELRCDPISGHTALYWYRQSLGQGLEFLIYFQGNSAPDKSGLPSDRFSAERTGGSVSTLTIQRTQQEDSAVYLCASSLNMREVFYNEQFFGPGTRLTVL.

This clonotype was recorded a few times. V and J are TRBV18 and TRBJ2-1, with TRBD2 identical over 9 bases. The CDR3 is made up of 15 amino acids. CDR1 KGHSH and CDR2 LQKENI come from the germline V gene. V gave up 2 bases and J gave up 4 bases; unmatched junction bases: 3. CDR3 sequence reads: CASSPATSGYNEQFF. The CDR3 DNA follows: TGTGCCAGCTCACCAGCGACTAGCGGTTACAATGAGCAGTTCTTC.

CDR3 DNA sequence: TGTGCCACCAGTGACCCGGACAGTTTTCAAGAGACCCAGTACTTC. Protein product: CATSDPDSFQETQYF. The chain combines TRBV24-1 with TRBJ2-5; TRBD1 is a possible D gene (6 bases). Deletions cut 4 bases from V and 2 bases from J, with 13 bases between. The CDR3 covers 15 residues. Germline assignment: CDR1 KGHDR and CDR2 SFDVKD.

The V and J genes are TRBV24-1 and TRBJ2-7; 8 nucleotides line up with TRBD2. Germline V gives CDR1 KGHDR, CDR2 SFDVKD. The CDR3 is 20 amino acids. Germline trimming cut 3 bases from V and 0 bases from J; bases unmatched to any gene: 18. CDR3 protein: CATSDRHTTREALCSYEQYV. For the CDR3, the DNA is TGTGCCACCAGTGATCGACACACGACGCGGGAGGCTCTGTGCTCCTACGAGCAGTACGTC.

This clonotype was counted a few times. The chain links TRBV7-9 to TRBJ1-6; perhaps TRBD1 as D (6 bases). Germline V CDR1 and CDR2: SEHNR, FQNEAQ (reference sequence). Trimming removed 10 bases at V and 7 bases at J, with 17 bases between. The CDR3 is 14 amino acids. DNA of the CDR3: TGTGCCATATTGAGAACAGGGTCAAATTCACCCCTCCACTTT. The encoded protein is CAILRTGSNSPLHF. The full variable domain, completed using reference TRBV7-9 and TRBJ1-6, is DTGVSQNPRHKITKRGQNVTFRCDPISEHNRLYWYRQTLGQGPEFLTYFQNEAQLEKSRLLSDRFSAERPKGSFSTLEIQRTEQGDSAMYLCAILRTGSNSPLHFGNGTRLTVT.

This chain uses TRBV28 with TRBJ1-3, with TRBD1 identical over 9 bases. CDR1 is MDHEN and CDR2 is SYDVKM in the germline V gene. CDR3 length: 13 amino acids. Germline trimming cut 6 bases from V and 7 bases from J; bases unmatched to any gene: 4. The CDR3 protein is CASRGTGRNTIYF. Written as DNA, the CDR3 is TGTGCCAGCAGGGGGACAGGGAGGAACACCATATATTTT.

This clonotype was detected only a few times. The chain is built from TRBV7-6 and TRBJ2-7; 10 positions match TRBD1. J gave up 4 bases and V 7 bases, and 16 bases lay outside the gene matches. Germline V gene data show CDR1 as SGHVS and CDR2 as FNYEAQ. This CDR3 comprises 17 residues. The CDR3 bases are TGTGCCAGCACCCTCGGACCCCCGGGACAGGGGATTTACGAGCAGTACTTC. It is translated as CASTLGPPGQGIYEQYF.

The sample holds a few counts of this clonotype. This chain links TRBV4-3 with TRBJ2-2; no firm D call. Germline lookup yields CDR1 LGHNA and CDR2 YSLEER. This CDR3 comprises 17 residues. V was pared by 0 bases and J by 5 bases, with 16 bases between. CDR3 nucleotides: TGCGCCAGCAGCCAAGATTATGTACGGGCTCCGACCGGGGAGCTGTTTTTT. Translating gives CASSQDYVRAPTGELFF.

This chain links TRBV6-1 with TRBJ2-7; 8 positions match TRBD1. Trimming at V came to 1 base and at J to 3 bases, leaving 11 bases not matched to a gene. CDR1 MNHNS and CDR2 SASEGT come from the germline V gene. This CDR3 has 17 amino acids. The DNA of the CDR3 is TGTGCCAGCAGTGAAGAACCTCATCAGGGGGCGGTCTACGAGCAGTACTTC. Its protein product is CASSEEPHQGAVYEQYF.

This clonotype has just a few counts. This chain uses TRBV12-3 or TRBV12-4 with TRBJ1-6; D is unresolved. V was trimmed by 10 bases and J by 0 bases, leaving 10 bases between them. The CDR3 runs to 14 residues. The CDR3 is CATSYSSYNSPLHF. CDR3 coding DNA: TGTGCCACCTCATACAGCTCCTATAATTCACCCCTCCACTTT.

The V gene is TRBV4-3, the J gene TRBJ1-2, with D perhaps matching TRBD1 (6 bases). V was trimmed by 1 base and J by 0 bases, leaving 9 bases between them. CDR3 length: 15 residues. Germline V gives CDR1 LGHNA, CDR2 YSLEER. CDR3 DNA: TGCGCCAGCAGCCAAGTGGGGACACCTAACTATGGCTACACCTTC. Translation: CASSQVGTPNYGYTF.

This rearrangement joins TRBV10-3 to TRBJ1-5, with D uncertain. CDR1 ENHRY and CDR2 SYGVKD come from the germline V gene. This CDR3 has 15 amino acids. The V and J ends lost 6 bases and 0 bases respectively, with 12 bases between them. The CDR3 nucleotides read TGTGCCATCAGCGACCCCCGGTATAGCAATCAGCCCCAGCATTTT. This sequence encodes CAISDPRYSNQPQHF.

This chain links TRBV20-1 with TRBJ2-3, with D uncertain. The germline CDR1 and CDR2 sequences are DFQATT and SNEGSKA (reference sequence). Trimming shortened V by 0 bases and J by 12 bases, and 10 bases separated the two germline ends. CDR3 length: 11 residues. CDR3 protein: CSARDGLSQYF. The CDR3 DNA reads TGCAGTGCTAGAGATGGCCTAAGCCAGTATTTT.

V is TRBV29-1 and J is TRBJ1-2, with 9 bases aligning to TRBD1. The CDR3 spans 15 residues. Germline V lookup: CDR1 SQVTM, CDR2 ANQGSEA. Unmatched junction bases numbered 10, after V lost 5 bases and J lost 3 bases. The CDR3 nucleotides are TGCAGCGTTCGTATACAGGGGGCGGTTTACTATGGCTACACCTTC. It specifies CSVRIQGAVYYGYTF.

A few counts support this clonotype. The CDR3 loop reads CASSQSGQGDQPQHF. In nucleotides, the CDR3 is TGTGCCAGCAGCCAATCAGGACAGGGTGATCAGCCCCAGCATTTT. This rearrangement joins TRBV16 to TRBJ1-5; 8 bases agree with TRBD1. The CDR3 length is 15 residues. Germline values: CDR1 KGHSY, CDR2 FQNENV. The trim removed 0 bases at V and 5 bases at J, leaving 3 bases unmatched.

The genes are TRBV27 and TRBJ2-1; TRBD1 aligns across 7 bases. Germline CDR1 MNHEY, CDR2 SMNVEV (reference sequence). V dropped 4 bases and J dropped 2; count of bases not matched to a gene: 2. The CDR3 runs 14 residues. CDR3 in amino acids: CASSSGQPYNEQFF. The DNA of the CDR3 is TGTGCCAGCAGTTCGGGACAGCCCTACAATGAGCAGTTCTTC.

The gene calls are TRBV3-1 and TRBJ1-1; the D gene is possibly TRBD1 (5 bases). Trimming stripped 0 bases from V and 5 bases from J, with 16 bases between. The CDR3 contains 16 residues. Per the germline V gene, CDR1 is LGHDT and CDR2 is YNNKEL (reference sequence). The CDR3 reads CASSQEPGTPSTEAFF. The CDR3 bases are TGTGCCAGCAGCCAAGAACCCGGGACCCCAAGTACTGAAGCTTTCTTT.

This clonotype was found a few times. This chain links TRBV29-1 with TRBJ2-3; tentatively, D is TRBD2 (8 bases). Per germline, CDR1 SQVTM and CDR2 ANQGSEA. V lost 7 bases and J lost 5, with 22 bases in between. There are 15 residues in the CDR3. CDR3 DNA: TGCAGCGCCCCTACAGGGGTTAGCGGGATAGATACGCAGTATTTT. It encodes CSAPTGVSGIDTQYF.

V is TRBV12-3 or TRBV12-4 and J is TRBJ1-4; D gene uncertain. Trimming removed 3 bases at V and 7 bases at J, with 18 bases between. This CDR3 is 16 amino acids long. CDR3 residues: CASSLKFGGKGEKLFF. The CDR3 bases are TGTGCCAGCAGTTTGAAATTTGGCGGGAAGGGTGAAAAACTGTTTTTT.